The rows below give T cell receptor beta chains drawn from one sample of a study of blood T cell repertoires in COVID-19. Repertoires were generated with immunoSEQ multiplex PCR, while TCRdb's copy carries only in-frame clones and drops some. In the table there are about 240,000 clones, 75% to 90% of which are singletons. The source material was peripheral blood. Every receptor here comes from a man aged 60-69 years who had recovered from COVID-19. The CDR3 runs from the conserved cysteine through the conserved F or W. The order of the fields is V gene, J gene, CDR3 protein.

>TRBV5-6|TRBJ2-7
CASSLVTGIHEQYF
>TRBV18|TRBJ1-2
CASSPRQGPDSNYGYTF
>TRBV27|TRBJ1-6
CASSSGTESSPLHF
>TRBV19|TRBJ1-5
CASSRQGQGTGNQPQHF
>TRBV29-1|TRBJ2-1
CSVEGPGGNEQFF
>TRBV2|TRBJ1-1
CASSEYFGGSGTEAFF
>TRBV27|TRBJ2-3
CASRLSGDLPDTQYF
>TRBV9|TRBJ2-1
CASSVGQGEQFF
>TRBV6-4|TRBJ1-2
CANLTWDSRERLYGYTF
>TRBV2|TRBJ2-1
CASSPGGDYNEQFF
>TRBV19|TRBJ2-5
CASSIDGGDSQYF